These 15 T cell receptor beta chains share one sample of origin, sequenced in a study of T cell clonality in common variable immunodeficiency. Sequenced by immunoSEQ multiplex PCR; TCRdb stores in-frame clones only, minus some. Observed are tens of thousands of clones, no singletons, with the top ten taking roughly 3%. The sequenced sample was peripheral blood mononuclear cells. Source of these receptors: a person aged 18-70 years in good health.

This clone was picked up many times. With the read ending 3 residues before the CDR3 end, the germline J gene is used to fill in that end. The rearrangement uses TRBV20-1 and TRBJ2-1; 9 nucleotides align to TRBD1. Per the germline V gene, CDR1 is DFQATT and CDR2 is SNEGSKA (reference sequence). The CDR3 runs to 15 residues. J lost 7 bases, V lost 3 bases, and 10 bases had no gene match. This CDR3 is CSARGGDREMNEQFF. The sequenced CDR3 bases are TGCAGTGCTAGGGGGGGGGACAGGGAGATGAATGAG.

This clone occurred many times. The read comes to an end 3 residues before the CDR3 does, leaving the germline J gene to fill in the end. The chain couples TRBV7-6 to TRBJ1-1, with unresolved D. Trimming removed 6 bases at V and 1 base at J, with 9 bases between. The germline gives CDR1 SGHVS, CDR2 FNYEAQ. There are 13 residues in the CDR3. CDR3 DNA, as far as it was read: TGTGCCAGCAGGCGAGGGCCGAACACTGAA. Translating it yields CASRRGPNTE. The whole CDR3 is CASRRGPNTEAFF. The full variable domain, in which reference TRBV7-6 and TRBJ1-1 provide the parts outside the CDR3, is GAGVSQSPRYKVTKRGQDVALRCDPISGHVSLYWYRQALGQGPEFLTYFNYEAQQDKSGLPNDRFSAERPEGSISTLTIQRTEQRDSAMYRCASRRGPNTEAFFGQGTRLTVV.

This clone was seen ten or more times. From the germline J gene comes the end of the CDR3, since the read stops 3 residues before it. J is TRBJ2-5 and V is TRBV5-1; TRBD2 aligns across 8 bases. CDR1 is SGHRS and CDR2 is YFSETQ in the germline V gene. The CDR3 is made up of 18 amino acids. The V gene end was trimmed by 4 bases and the J gene end by 1 base; junction bases not matched to a gene: 15. CDR3 protein: CASSRGGGRTPFQETQYF. Incomplete CDR3 DNA: TGCGCCAGCAGCCGGGGGGGCGGGAGGACCCCATTCCAAGAGACC.

Concerning this clone: The read comes to an end 3 residues before the CDR3 does, leaving the germline J gene to fill in the end. V is TRBV30 and J is TRBJ2-4; TRBD1 matches 12 bases. The CDR3 loop spans 17 amino acids. Germline assignment: CDR1 GTSNPN and CDR2 SVGIG (reference sequence). CDR3 DNA, as far as it was read: TGTGCCTGGAGTGTATCGGGACAGGGGGCCACTAACTATGGT. It yields the protein CAWSVSGQGATNYG. The full CDR3 sequence reads CAWSVSGQGATNYGQYF.

This clone showed up many times. The read terminates 3 residues ahead of where the CDR3 ends, so the germline J gene completes it. The V gene is TRBV13, the J gene TRBJ1-1; 9 bases map to TRBD1. The CDR3 extends over 15 amino acids. Per germline, CDR1 PRHDT and CDR2 FYEKMQ (reference sequence). The J segment lost 1 base and the V segment lost 5 bases, leaving 5 bases of the junction unmatched. CDR3 DNA (partial): TGTGCCAGCAGCGATCAGGGACAGGGGAACACTGAA. Encoded protein: CASSDQGQGNTE. The complete CDR3 sequence is CASSDQGQGNTEAFF.

This clone was counted ten times or more. The read ends 3 residues before the CDR3 terminus; that terminus is restored from the germline J gene. V usage is TRBV4-1 and J usage is TRBJ2-3, with 9 positions matching TRBD1. The CDR3 consists of 15 residues. The junction had 8 bases not matched to a gene; V was cut back by 4 bases and J by 6 bases. CDR1 is MGHRA, CDR2 YSYEKL, per germline. This CDR3 reads CASSPGTGFADTQYF. The DNA read from the CDR3 is TGCGCCAGCAGCCCCGGGACAGGGTTCGCGGATACG.

This clone has at least ten counts. The CDR3 end falls 3 residues outside the read, so it is completed with the germline J gene. The gene calls are TRBV27 and TRBJ2-3; the D gene is possibly TRBD2 (5 bases). Trimming took 6 bases from V and 5 from J, leaving 21 bases between them. The CDR3 sequence is 16 residues long. Germline CDR1 MNHEY, CDR2 SMNVEV (reference sequence). CDR3 DNA, as far as it was read: TGTGCCAGCAGACCCCAGGCGCATCCGCGGGTAGATACG. Its translation is CASRPQAHPRVDT. The whole CDR3 is CASRPQAHPRVDTQYF.

This clone showed up many times. The sequenced fragment ends 3 residues before the CDR3 boundary, so the rest is inferred from the germline J gene. The gene calls are TRBV7-9 and TRBJ2-7; 8 nucleotides agree with TRBD2. CDR1 and CDR2 (germline): SEHNR, FQNEAQ (reference sequence). The CDR3 contains 12 residues. Germline trimming cut 3 bases from V and 6 bases from J; bases unmatched to any gene: 1. The sequenced part of the CDR3 DNA is TGTGCCAGCAGCTTTCTAGCGGGCGAG. Amino acid sequence: CASSFLAGE. The entire CDR3 protein reads CASSFLAGEQYF.

This clone was seen at least ten times. The read ends 3 residues before the CDR3 terminus; that terminus is restored from the germline J gene. The V gene is TRBV12-3 or TRBV12-4, the J gene TRBJ2-1, with TRBD2 identical over 13 bases. This CDR3 spans 16 amino acids. J lost 5 bases, V lost 3 bases, and 4 bases had no gene match. The sequenced part of the CDR3 DNA is TGTGCCAGCAGTTTTAGCGGACTAGCGGGAGACAATGAG. Translating gives CASSFSGLAGDNE. The entire CDR3 reads CASSFSGLAGDNEQFF.

This clone was recorded many times. The missing CDR3 end, 3 residues past where the read stops, is filled in from the germline J gene. This chain joins TRBV4-1 and TRBJ1-1; D is unresolved. Germline values: CDR1 MGHRA, CDR2 YSYEKL. V dropped 4 bases and J dropped 1 base, with 16 bases sitting between them. The CDR3 length is 16 residues. CDR3: CASSLTVGSSNTEAFF. CDR3 DNA (partial): TGCGCCAGCAGCCTCACAGTGGGCTCTTCGAACACTGAA.

This clone occurred a few times. A much larger clone differs from this one at a single base, so this may be a read error. The CDR3 is cut off 3 residues early in the read; its end comes from the germline J gene. Different DNA sequences within this sample yield the same CDR3. The V call is TRBV2, the J call TRBJ2-3; 11 bases map to TRBD2. Germline V gene lookup returns CDR1 SNHLY and CDR2 FYNNEI. The CDR3 is 15 residues long. CDR3 region: CASTGTSGFTDTQYF. CDR3 DNA (partial): TGCGCCAGCACCGGGACTAGCGGATTCACAGATACG. The full variable domain, completed using reference TRBV2 and TRBJ2-3, is EPEVTQTPSHQVTQMGQEVILRCVPISNHLYFYWYRQILGQKVEFLVSFYNNEISEKSEIFDDQFSVERPDGSNFTLKIRSTKLEDSAMYFCASTGTSGFTDTQYFGPGTRLTVL.

Concerning this clone: The read ends 3 residues early relative to the CDR3; the germline J gene fills the gap. V is TRBV25-1 and J is TRBJ2-7; possible D gene TRBD2, 5 bases. V lost 10 bases and J 2 bases, leaving 12 bases between the germline ends. Germline V lookup: CDR1 MGHDK, CDR2 SYGVNS. This CDR3 region has 12 residues. The CDR3 reads CATGLDAYEQYF. Partial CDR3 DNA: TGTGCCACCGGACTTGACGCCTACGAG.

This clone was seen ten or more times. The sequenced fragment ends 3 residues before the CDR3 boundary, so the rest is inferred from the germline J gene. The gene calls are TRBV19 and TRBJ2-6; 9 bases agree with TRBD1. After removal of 4 bases from V and 0 bases from J, the junction contained 19 bases not matched to a gene. This CDR3 has 22 residues. The germline V gene has CDR1 LNHDA and CDR2 SQIVND (reference sequence). The DNA read from the CDR3 is TGTGCCAGTAGTACTGGTTGGGGACAGGGCCCTAGTCGCCGCTCTGGGGCCAACGTC. This encodes CASSTGWGQGPSRRSGANV. The CDR3 in full is CASSTGWGQGPSRRSGANVLTF.

This clone was detected many times. The read comes to an end 3 residues before the CDR3 does, leaving the germline J gene to fill in the end. The chain couples TRBV12-3 or TRBV12-4 to TRBJ2-3; D might be TRBD1 (6 bases). The CDR3 has 16 residues. V gave up 3 bases and J gave up 2 bases, with 15 bases separating them. The CDR3: CASSFGRGRVTDTQYF. The CDR3 bases that were read are TGTGCCAGCAGTTTTGGCAGGGGCCGGGTCACAGATACG.

The table lists this clone with many counts. The read is 3 residues too short to cover the CDR3 end, so that end is filled in from the germline J gene. The rearrangement uses TRBV7-8 and TRBJ2-1; a possible D gene is TRBD2 (5 bases). CDR3 length: 15 amino acids. V dropped 5 bases and J dropped 4 bases, with 15 bases sitting between them. Germline CDR1 is SGHVS and CDR2 is FQNEAQ. The CDR3 sequence is CASSISGNPYNEQFF. Partial CDR3 DNA: TGTGCCAGCAGCATCAGCGGTAACCCATACAATGAG.